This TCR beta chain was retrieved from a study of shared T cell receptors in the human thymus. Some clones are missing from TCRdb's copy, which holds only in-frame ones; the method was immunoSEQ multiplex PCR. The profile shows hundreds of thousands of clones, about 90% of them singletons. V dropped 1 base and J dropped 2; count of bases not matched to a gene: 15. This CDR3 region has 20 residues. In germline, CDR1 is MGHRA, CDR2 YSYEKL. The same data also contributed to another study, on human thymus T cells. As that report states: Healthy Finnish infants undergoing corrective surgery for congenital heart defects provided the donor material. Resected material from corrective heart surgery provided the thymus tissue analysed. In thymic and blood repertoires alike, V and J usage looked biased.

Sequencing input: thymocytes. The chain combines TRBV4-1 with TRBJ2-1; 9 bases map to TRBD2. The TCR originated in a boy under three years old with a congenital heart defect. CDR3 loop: CASSQAWTASGTPTYNEQFF. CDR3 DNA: TGCGCCAGCAGCCAAGCTTGGACGGCTAGCGGGACACCCACCTACAATGAGCAGTTCTTC.